This T cell receptor (beta chain) was sequenced for a study of blood T cell repertoires in COVID-19. Across the whole study: Donors in the United States, Italy and Spain gave samples during acute or convalescent COVID-19. T cells, B-cell-depleted T cells, or PBMCs supplied cDNA or gDNA.

Here immunoSEQ multiplex PCR was the method, and the copy in TCRdb shows in-frame clones only, minus some. The repertoire holds tens of thousands of clones, with 80% as singletons. The CDR3 contains 14 residues. Germline CDR1 is SGHAT and CDR2 is FQNNGV. Points on this clone: The junction differs from germline at one of its ends, possibly a read error.

This TCR was sampled from a human donor in a cohort sampled during active COVID-19. Sequences were obtained from peripheral blood. This chain joins TRBV11-2 and TRBJ1-4; D unresolved. The CDR3 reads CASPPATTNEKLFF. The CDR3 DNA reads as TGTGCCAGCCCCCCTGCGACAACAAATGAAAAACTGTTTTTT.